This record concerns one T cell receptor (beta chain) sequence. The entry originates in a study of blood T cells in healthy people across ages. A second PCR of about 7 to 11 cycles used a sample-barcoded 5' primer and a J-beta primer mix. Carrying 12 random nucleotides, a template-switch adaptor labeled each individual cDNA molecule. TCRdb analysed the 5' RACE reads with MiXCR anew, one entry per CDR3 protein. The profile shows roughly 570,000 distinct CDR3 sequences, roughly 28% of them singletons. This CDR3 has 13 amino acids. After removal of 4 bases from V and 6 bases from J, the junction contained 3 bases not matched to a gene. The germline V gene has CDR1 SGHTA and CDR2 FQGNSA.

The receptor's source is a woman in her seventies in good health. The specimen was blood. The chain joins TRBV7-2 to TRBJ2-1, with 7 bases that match TRBD2. The CDR3 reads CASSWLAANEQFF. DNA for the CDR3: TGTGCCAGCAGCTGGCTAGCGGCCAATGAGCAGTTCTTC.